This T cell receptor beta chain was found in a study of blood T cell repertoires in COVID-19. Study-wide context: Sites across the United States, Italy and Spain contributed samples from acute and convalescent COVID-19.

The V segment lost 4 bases and the J segment 7 bases; nucleotides outside the gene matches: 7. CDR3 length: 15 amino acids. The germline V gene encodes CDR1 SGHKS and CDR2 YYEKEE (reference sequence). Cohort assignment relied on participant-reported clinical history. Recovered Cohort 3 donors showed two negative PCRs, clearance, or symptom resolution. How the authors handled the data: Reference gene primer amplification yielded estimated nucleated cell counts. Data came from immunoSEQ multiplex PCR; TCRdb stores just in-frame clones and leaves some out. V, J and clone size derive from that table, while D and trimming were established from the DNA sequence. This table holds 450,000 to 500,000 clones, about 90% found once.

V usage is TRBV5-5 and J usage is TRBJ2-2; 10 bases line up with TRBD1. This clonotype was obtained from a woman between 18 and 30 years old who had recovered from COVID-19. Sequenced material: PBMCs or T cells enriched from blood (not recorded which). CDR3 nucleotides: TGTGCCAGCAGCAAGGGACAGGGGATGGACGGGGAGCTGTTTTTT. It is translated as CASSKGQGMDGELFF. The full variable domain, with the rest looked up from reference TRBV5-5 and TRBJ2-2, is DAGVTQSPTHLIKTRGQQVTLRCSPISGHKSVSWYQQVLGQGPQFIFQYYEKEERGRGNFPDRFSARQFPNYSSELNVNALLLGDSALYLCASSKGQGMDGELFFGEGSRLTVL.